This is a list of T cell receptor beta chains from one sample in a study of OX40 agonist ivuxolimab in advanced cancers. The repertoire was sequenced with immunoSEQ multiplex PCR; TCRdb's copy has only in-frame clones and lacks some. The sample consists of about 59,000 clones, 85% to 95% of them appearing once. The sample in question was CD4+ or CD8+ T cells sorted from blood, obtained in a trial of the OX40 agonist ivuxolimab. These receptor sequences come from an adult with an advanced solid tumor such as melanoma, head and neck, liver or kidney cancer. Each CDR3 is given with its conserved first and last residue. The D gene is left open where the match is weak. Where a row states a size, it is once, few, many or the class of an expanded clone; other rows omit it.

clone size	V gene	J gene	D gene	CDR3 protein	CDR3 DNA
.	TRBV6-4	TRBJ1-5	.	CASTGQFSSNQPQHF	TGTGCCAGCACCGGACAGTTTAGTAGCAATCAGCCCCAGCATTTT
.	TRBV27	TRBJ1-2	.	CASTPGGGARGYTF	TGTGCCAGCACCCCCGGTGGGGGGGCGAGGGGCTACACCTTC
.	TRBV9	TRBJ1-2	.	CASSVGGPYGYTF	TGTGCCAGCAGCGTTGGGGGGCCCTATGGCTACACCTTC
.	TRBV19	TRBJ2-1	TRBD2	CASSILALGLAGVKNEQFF	TGTGCCAGTAGTATCCTTGCCTTAGGGCTAGCGGGAGTCAAGAATGAGCAGTTCTTC
.	TRBV4-1	TRBJ2-1	.	CASSQEGSFSYNEQFF	TGCGCCAGCAGCCAAGAAGGGAGCTTTTCCTACAATGAGCAGTTCTTC
.	TRBV14	TRBJ2-3	TRBD2	CASSQWREVDTQYF	TGTGCCAGCAGCCAGTGGCGGGAGGTAGATACGCAGTATTTT
.	TRBV9	TRBJ2-1	TRBD2	CASSDPGTRPNEQFF	TGTGCCAGCAGCGACCCCGGGACTAGACCCAATGAGCAGTTCTTC
.	TRBV23-1	TRBJ2-1	TRBD2	CASTPPTSGEDNEQFF	TGCGCCAGCACTCCCCCGACTAGCGGGGAAGACAATGAGCAGTTCTTC
.	TRBV28	TRBJ2-7	.	CASSLPTQGSPTPYEQYF	TGTGCCAGCAGCCTTCCGACACAGGGAAGCCCAACGCCCTACGAGCAGTACTTC
once	TRBV9	TRBJ1-1	.	CASSVDERLNTEAFF	TGTGCCAGCAGCGTAGACGAGCGCCTGAACACTGAAGCTTTCTTT
.	TRBV5-4	TRBJ2-3	TRBD1	CASSLPDRGGTDTQYF	TGTGCCAGCAGCTTGCCGGACAGGGGGGGCACAGATACGCAGTATTTT
.	TRBV19	TRBJ2-2	.	CASSPDHGRAATGELFF	TGTGCCAGTAGTCCCGATCATGGTCGAGCGGCAACCGGGGAGCTGTTTTTT
.	TRBV27	TRBJ2-1	TRBD1	CASSLTGAAYNEQFF	TGTGCCAGCAGTTTGACAGGGGCCGCCTACAATGAGCAGTTCTTC
.	TRBV6-5	TRBJ1-1	.	CASSGGGGLEAFF	TGTGCCAGCAGCGGGGGCGGGGGACTTGAAGCTTTCTTT
.	TRBV19	TRBJ2-2	TRBD1	CASTSTGFAGELFF	TGTGCCAGTACCTCGACAGGGTTTGCCGGGGAGCTGTTTTTT
.	TRBV4-2	TRBJ2-7	.	CASSRPGRAYEQYF	TGTGCCAGCAGCCGACCCGGGCGGGCCTACGAGCAGTACTTC
.	TRBV19	TRBJ1-5	.	CASSIERGLRNQPQHF	TGTGCCAGTAGTATAGAGAGGGGACTTCGAAATCAGCCCCAGCATTTT
.	TRBV27	TRBJ2-1	.	CASSLSWGGLVGNEQFF	TGTGCCAGCAGTTTATCGTGGGGGGGGCTAGTGGGCAATGAGCAGTTCTTC
.	TRBV28	TRBJ1-5	.	CASSPWRQFNQPQHF	TGTGCCAGCAGTCCCTGGCGACAGTTCAATCAGCCCCAGCATTTT
.	TRBV4-3	TRBJ1-1	TRBD1	CASSQGTGALTTEAFF	TGCGCCAGCAGCCAAGGGACAGGGGCCCTGACAACTGAAGCTTTCTTT
.	TRBV29-1	TRBJ1-2	.	CSVEDKFYGYTF	TGCAGCGTTGAAGACAAATTCTATGGCTACACCTTC
.	TRBV7-9	TRBJ2-2	.	CASSLGATGELFF	TGTGCCAGCAGCTTAGGTGCGACCGGGGAGCTGTTTTTT